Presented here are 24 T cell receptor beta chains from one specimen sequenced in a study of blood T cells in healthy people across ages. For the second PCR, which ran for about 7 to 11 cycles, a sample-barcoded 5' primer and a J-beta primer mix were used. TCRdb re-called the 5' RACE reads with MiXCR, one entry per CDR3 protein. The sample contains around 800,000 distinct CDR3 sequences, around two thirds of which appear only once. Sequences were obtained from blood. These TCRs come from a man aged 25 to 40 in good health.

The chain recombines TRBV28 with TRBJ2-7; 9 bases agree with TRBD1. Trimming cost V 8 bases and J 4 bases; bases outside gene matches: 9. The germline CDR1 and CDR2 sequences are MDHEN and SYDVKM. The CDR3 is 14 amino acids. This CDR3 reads CASGHGQGKYEQYF. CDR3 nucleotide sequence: TGTGCCAGCGGACATGGACAGGGGAAATACGAGCAGTACTTC.

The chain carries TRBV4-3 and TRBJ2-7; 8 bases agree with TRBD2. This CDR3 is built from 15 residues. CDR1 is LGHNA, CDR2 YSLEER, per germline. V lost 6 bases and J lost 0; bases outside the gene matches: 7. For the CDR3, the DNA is TGCGCCAGCAGTCAACAACGGGGGGGCTCCTACGAGCAGTACTTC. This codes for CASSQQRGGSYEQYF.

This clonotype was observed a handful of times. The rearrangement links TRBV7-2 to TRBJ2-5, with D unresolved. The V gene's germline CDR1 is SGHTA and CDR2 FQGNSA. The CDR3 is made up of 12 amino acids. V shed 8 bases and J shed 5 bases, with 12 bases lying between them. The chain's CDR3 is CASASRRETQYF. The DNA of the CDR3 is TGTGCCAGCGCCTCGCGTAGGGAGACCCAGTACTTC. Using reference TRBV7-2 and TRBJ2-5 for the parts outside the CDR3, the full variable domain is GAGVSQSPSNKVTEKGKDVELRCDPISGHTALYWYRQSLGQGLEFLIYFQGNSAPDKSGLPSDRFSAERTGGSVSTLTIQRTQQEDSAVYLCASASRRETQYFGPGTRLLVL.

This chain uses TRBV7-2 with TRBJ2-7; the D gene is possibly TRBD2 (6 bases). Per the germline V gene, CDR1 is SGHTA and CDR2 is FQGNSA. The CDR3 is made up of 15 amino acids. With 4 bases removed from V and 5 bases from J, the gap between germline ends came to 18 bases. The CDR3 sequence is CASSSSRLGGHEQYF. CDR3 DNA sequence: TGTGCCAGCAGCTCCTCGCGATTAGGAGGGCACGAGCAGTACTTC.

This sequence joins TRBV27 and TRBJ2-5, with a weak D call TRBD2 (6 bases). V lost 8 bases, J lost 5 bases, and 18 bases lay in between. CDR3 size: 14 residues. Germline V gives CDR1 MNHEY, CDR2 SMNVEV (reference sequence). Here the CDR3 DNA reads TGTGCCAGCGGGGGGTCATTTGGGAGGGAGACCCAGTACTTC. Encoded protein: CASGGSFGRETQYF.

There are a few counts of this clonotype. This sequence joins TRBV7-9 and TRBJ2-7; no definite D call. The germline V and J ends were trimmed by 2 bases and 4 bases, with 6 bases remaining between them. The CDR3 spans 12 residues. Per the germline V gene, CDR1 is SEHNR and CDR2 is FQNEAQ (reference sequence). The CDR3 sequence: CASSLSQYEQYF. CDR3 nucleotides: TGTGCCAGCAGCTTATCACAGTACGAGCAGTACTTC.

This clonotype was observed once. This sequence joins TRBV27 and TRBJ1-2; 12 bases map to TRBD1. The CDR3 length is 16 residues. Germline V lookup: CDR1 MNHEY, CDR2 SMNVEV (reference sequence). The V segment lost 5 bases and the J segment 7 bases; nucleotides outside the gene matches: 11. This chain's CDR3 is CASSPGTGGAWSGYTF. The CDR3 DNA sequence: TGTGCCAGCAGTCCCGGGACAGGGGGCGCTTGGAGTGGCTACACCTTC.

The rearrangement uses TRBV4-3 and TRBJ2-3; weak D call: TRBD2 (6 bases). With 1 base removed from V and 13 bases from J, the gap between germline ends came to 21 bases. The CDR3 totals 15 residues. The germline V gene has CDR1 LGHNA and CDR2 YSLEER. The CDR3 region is CASSQVKGLNGGEYF. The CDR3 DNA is TGCGCCAGCAGCCAAGTGAAGGGTCTAAACGGGGGAGAGTATTTT.

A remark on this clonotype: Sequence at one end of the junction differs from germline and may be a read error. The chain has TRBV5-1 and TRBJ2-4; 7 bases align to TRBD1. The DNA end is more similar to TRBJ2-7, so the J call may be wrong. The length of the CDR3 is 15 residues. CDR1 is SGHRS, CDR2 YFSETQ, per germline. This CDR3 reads CTSSSQGVDSYEQYF. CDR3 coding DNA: TGCACCAGCAGCTCCCAGGGGGTGGACTCCTACGAGCAGTACTTC.

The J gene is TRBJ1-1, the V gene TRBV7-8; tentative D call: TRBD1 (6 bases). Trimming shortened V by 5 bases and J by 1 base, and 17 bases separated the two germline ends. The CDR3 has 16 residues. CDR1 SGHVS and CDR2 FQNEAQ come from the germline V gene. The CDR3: CASSQDSYSGNTEAFF. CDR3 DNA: TGTGCCAGCAGCCAGGACAGCTACTCAGGGAACACTGAAGCTTTCTTT.

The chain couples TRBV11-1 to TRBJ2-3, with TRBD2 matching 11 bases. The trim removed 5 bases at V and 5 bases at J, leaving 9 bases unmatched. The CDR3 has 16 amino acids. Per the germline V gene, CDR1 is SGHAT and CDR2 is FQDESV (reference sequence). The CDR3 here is CASSPRLAGGKDTQYF. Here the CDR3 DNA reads TGTGCCAGCAGCCCGCGGCTAGCGGGGGGCAAAGATACGCAGTATTTT.

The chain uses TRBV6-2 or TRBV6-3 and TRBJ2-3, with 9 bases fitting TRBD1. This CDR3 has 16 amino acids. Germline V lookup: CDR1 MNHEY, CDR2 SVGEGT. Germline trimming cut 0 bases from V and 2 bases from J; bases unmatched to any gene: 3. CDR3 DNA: TGTGCCAGCAGTTACTCTCGGGACAGGGACACAGATACGCAGTATTTT. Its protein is CASSYSRDRDTDTQYF.

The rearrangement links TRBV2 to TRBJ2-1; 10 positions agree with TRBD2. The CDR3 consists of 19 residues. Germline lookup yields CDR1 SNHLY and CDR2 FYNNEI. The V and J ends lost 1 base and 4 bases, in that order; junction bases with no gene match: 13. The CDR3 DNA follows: TGTGCCAGCAGTGAAGGGGTTCTTAGCGGGGGGTTAGGTTACAATGAGCAGTTCTTC. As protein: CASSEGVLSGGLGYNEQFF.

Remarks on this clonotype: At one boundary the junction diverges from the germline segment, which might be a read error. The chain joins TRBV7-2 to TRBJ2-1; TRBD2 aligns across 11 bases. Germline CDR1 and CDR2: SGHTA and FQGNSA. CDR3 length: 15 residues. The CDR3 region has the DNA TGTGCCGGCAGCTATATAGCGGGGGGGAACAATGAGCAGTTCTTC. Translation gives CAGSYIAGGNNEQFF. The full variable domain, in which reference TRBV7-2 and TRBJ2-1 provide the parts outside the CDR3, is GAGVSQSPSNKVTEKGKDVELRCDPISGHTALYWYRQSLGQGLEFLIYFQGNSAPDKSGLPSDRFSAERTGGSVSTLTIQRTQQEDSAVYLCAGSYIAGGNNEQFFGPGTRLTVL.

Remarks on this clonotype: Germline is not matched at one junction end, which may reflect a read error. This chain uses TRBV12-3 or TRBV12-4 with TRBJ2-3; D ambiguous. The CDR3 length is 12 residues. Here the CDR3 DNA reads TGTGCCAGCAGGACCAAAGCAGATACGGAGTATTTT. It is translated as CASRTKADTEYF.

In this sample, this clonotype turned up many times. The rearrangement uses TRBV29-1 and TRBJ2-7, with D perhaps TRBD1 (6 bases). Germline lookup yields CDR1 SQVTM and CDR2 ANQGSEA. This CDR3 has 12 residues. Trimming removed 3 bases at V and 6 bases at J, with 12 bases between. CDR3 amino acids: CSVEQGTSEQYF. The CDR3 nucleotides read TGCAGCGTTGAGCAGGGGACAAGCGAGCAGTACTTC.

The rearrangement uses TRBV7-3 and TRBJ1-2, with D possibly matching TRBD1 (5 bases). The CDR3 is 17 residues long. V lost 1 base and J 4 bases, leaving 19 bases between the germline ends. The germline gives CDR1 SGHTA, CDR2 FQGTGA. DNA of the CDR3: TGTGCCAGCAGCTTAAACGGAGGGGCGTCACTTGGCTATGGCTACACCTTC. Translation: CASSLNGGASLGYGYTF.

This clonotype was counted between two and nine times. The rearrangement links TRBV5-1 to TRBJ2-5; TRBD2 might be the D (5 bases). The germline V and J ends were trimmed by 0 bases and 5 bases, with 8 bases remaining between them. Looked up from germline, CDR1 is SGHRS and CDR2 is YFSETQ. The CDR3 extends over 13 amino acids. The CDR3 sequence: CASSLELVETQYF. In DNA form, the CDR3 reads TGCGCCAGCAGCTTGGAACTAGTGGAGACCCAGTACTTC.

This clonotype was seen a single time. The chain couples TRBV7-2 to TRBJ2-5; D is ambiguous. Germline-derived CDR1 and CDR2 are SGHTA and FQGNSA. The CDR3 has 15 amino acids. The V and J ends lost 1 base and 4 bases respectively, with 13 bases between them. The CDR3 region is CASSLVGSGRETQYF. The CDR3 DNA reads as TGTGCCAGCAGCTTAGTAGGGTCCGGACGAGAGACCCAGTACTTC.

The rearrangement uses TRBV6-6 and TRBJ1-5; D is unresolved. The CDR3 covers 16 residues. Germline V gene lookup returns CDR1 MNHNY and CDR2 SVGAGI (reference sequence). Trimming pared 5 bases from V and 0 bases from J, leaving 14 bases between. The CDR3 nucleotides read TGTGCCAGCAGTATATGGGAAATTTTTAGCAATCAGCCCCAGCATTTT. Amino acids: CASSIWEIFSNQPQHF.

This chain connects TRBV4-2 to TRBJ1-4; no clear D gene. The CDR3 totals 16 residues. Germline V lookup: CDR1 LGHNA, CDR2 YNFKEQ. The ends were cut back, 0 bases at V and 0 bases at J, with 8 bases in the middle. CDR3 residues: CASSQDDGSTNEKLFF. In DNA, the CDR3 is TGTGCCAGCAGCCAAGATGACGGATCAACTAATGAAAAACTGTTTTTT.

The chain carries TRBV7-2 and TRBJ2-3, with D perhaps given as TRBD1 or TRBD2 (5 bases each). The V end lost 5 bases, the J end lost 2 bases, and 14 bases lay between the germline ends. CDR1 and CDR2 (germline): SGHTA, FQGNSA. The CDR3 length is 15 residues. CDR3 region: CASSVRGGPTDTQYF. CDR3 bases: TGTGCCAGCAGCGTGAGGGGCGGACCCACAGATACGCAGTATTTT.

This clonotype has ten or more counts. The CDR3 here is CASSLTGTQEKLFF. In nucleotides, the CDR3 is TGTGCCAGCAGCTTGACAGGGACCCAGGAAAAACTGTTTTTT. This rearrangement joins TRBV7-2 to TRBJ1-4, with TRBD1 identical over 7 bases. This CDR3 spans 14 amino acids. V was clipped by 3 bases and J by 8 bases; unmatched bases: 6. Germline assignment: CDR1 SGHTA and CDR2 FQGNSA.

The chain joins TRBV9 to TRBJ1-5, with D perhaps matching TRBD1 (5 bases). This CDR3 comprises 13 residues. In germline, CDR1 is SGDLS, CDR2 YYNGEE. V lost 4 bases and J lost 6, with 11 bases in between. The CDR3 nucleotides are TGTGCCAGCAGCATTGGGGGGGTTCAGCCCCAGCATTTT. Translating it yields CASSIGGVQPQHF.